This paragraph reports one TCR beta chain. These data come from a study of OX40 agonist ivuxolimab in advanced cancers. The protocol was immunoSEQ multiplex PCR, while the TCRdb copy is restricted to in-frame clones and leaves out a portion. The table shows more than 9,500 clones, with about 80% occurring only once. In germline, CDR1 is SGHDT, CDR2 YYEEEE. Unmatched junction bases numbered 3, after V lost 4 bases and J lost 2 bases. CDR3 size: 15 residues. The receptor comes from an adult with an advanced solid tumor such as melanoma, head and neck, liver or kidney cancer. The sequences come from CD4+ or CD8+ T cells sorted from blood, collected in a trial of the OX40 agonist ivuxolimab. V and J are TRBV5-6 and TRBJ1-2; 12 bases map to TRBD1. CDR3 residues: CASSRGTGGNYGYTF. The DNA for the CDR3 is TGTGCCAGCAGCCGGGGGACAGGGGGCAACTATGGCTACACCTTC.